The present T cell receptor beta chain was sequenced within a study of shared clonotypes between healthy human individuals (dated by TCRdb to 2018 to 2021). Study-level background: A couple of women and three men aged 18 to 49 years were included in the cohort. The study deeply sequenced blood TCR repertoires of 5 or 6 healthy adults to estimate repertoire size and the extent of clonotype sharing between individuals. Per donor, leukapheresis produced somewhere between about 0.94 and 9 billion PBMCs. Different laboratories and diverse techniques were used to prepare libraries and sequence TCR repertoires, to increase sequencing depth and limit assay-specific biases. For each donor, CD4 naive and CD4 memory were each given three plates, CD8 naive was given two plates, and CD8 memory was given one plate. The study at large found these results: Naive subsets generally had larger estimated clonotype richness than memory subsets. Sampling was restricted to blood, and TCR repertoires in tissue are likely to differ from TCR repertoires in blood. Rarefaction of sorted-subset datasets indicated incomplete sequencing despite the large sequencing depth. The genetic and exposure-history diversity represented was limited by the small number of donors. Pairwise subsampling indicated that sequencing depth was expected to affect the degree of clonotype sharing among donors. Clonotypes shared by all four sorted-subset donors showed higher generation probabilities than non-shared clonotypes. When four donors were compared, the shared fraction of clonotypes was about 5.2% for naive CD4, 3.5% to 4% for naive CD8, 2.3% for memory CD4, and less than 0.5% for memory CD8.

As to this clone: Its target antigen remains unknown. The input lacks base qualities; no much larger clone sits a single base away.

Trimming removed 1 base from V and 13 bases from J; the gene matches leave 6 bases unexplained. Per the germline V gene (reference sequence), DFQATT is the CDR1 and SNEGSKA is the CDR2. CDR3 length: 11 amino acids, cysteine to phenylalanine. Just the 33-base CDR3 DNA is kept, in frame starting at base 1. The donors were healthy, HIV-negative adults with no recently reported acute infections or vaccinations. All donors were Caucasian adults living in Nashville, Tennessee, USA. Magnetic negative selection was used to enrich CD4+ T cells, after which naive cells were positively selected on CD45RA and the negative fraction became the memory subset. Blood was obtained by leukapheresis, after which PBMCs were separated by Ficoll-Histopaque density gradient centrifugation and cryopreserved in liquid nitrogen vapor phase. Purity and quantity of every magnetically sorted T cell population were checked by analytical flow cytometry. From each sorted fraction, genomic DNA was isolated and quantified by UV absorbance on a Nanodrop 2000c.

Using the deep immunoSEQ assay, TCR CDR3 regions were amplified from genomic DNA by multiplex PCR. Extracted genomic DNA from each cell subset was distributed evenly across all wells of several immunoSEQ 96-well plates, and each plate was treated as a replicate. For sorted subsets, roughly 200 ng genomic DNA, equal to about 30,000 T cell genomes, was loaded into each replicate PCR. Purified libraries were measured with a Qubit 3.0 fluorometer, size-checked on a Bioanalyzer 2100, and measured again with the KAPA Library Quantification kit. A separate single-read 150-cycle Illumina NextSeq 550 flow cell was used to sequence each immunoSEQ 96-well plate. The authors' analysis ran thus. Because only junctional sequences without quality scores were contained in the immunoSEQ output, filtering matching that applied to full-length reads could not be performed. Sequences were annotated with PyIR, a Python wrapper for IgBLAST v1.9, and V/J genes and CDR3 were assigned using IMGT germline references. Reads were removed for weak V/J assignments (E-value above 1e-6), missing CDR3, stop codons, out-of-frame junctions, or ambiguous translated residues. V3J clonotypes were defined by identical inferred V gene, J gene, and CDR3 amino acid sequence. The percentage overlap between two repertoires was calculated by dividing the number of shared unique clonotypes by the size of the smaller repertoire. Repertoire richness was assessed with RTK rarefaction, the Chao1 estimator, and Recon v2.1 estimates of unobserved clonotypes. Generation probabilities for all TCRbeta clonotypes obtained by the gDNA method from four donors were computed using OLGA. Drawn from immuneACCESS, this table holds only the in-frame rearrangements with V and J called that TCRdb kept. Clones are partly lost; checked studies trace under half to an unresolved V gene and leave the rest unexplained. V, J and clone size derive from that table, while D and trimming were established from the DNA sequence. The sample table records about 1.4 million clones; more than 95% of these occur just once. In total, the top ten clones hold roughly 1.1% of the sample.

The clonotype originates from a man aged 30 to 45 in good health. Recombination linked TRBV20-1 to TRBJ2-5; TRBD2 matches 7 bases in the middle. The sequenced material came from naive CD4+ T cells sorted from blood. Taken with the paper, the label for cell subset or site translates to: CD45RA+ positively selected. The CDR3 reads as follows: CSARGDYAPYF. The nucleotide sequence reads as follows: TGCAGTGCTAGAGGGGACTATGCCCCGTACTTC.